This entry lists 23 T cell receptor beta chains sequenced from one sample in a study of blood T cell repertoires in COVID-19. TCRdb's table, derived via immunoSEQ multiplex PCR, lists solely in-frame clones and lacks some. Of about 300,000 clones listed, 85% are singletons. Sequencing was performed on PBMCs or T cells enriched from blood (not recorded which). These receptors all come from a woman in her 30s who had been exposed to COVID-19.

This clone was counted between two and nine times. The V gene is TRBV5-1, the J gene TRBJ1-4; D gene ambiguous. Trimming removed 0 bases at V and 4 bases at J, with 7 bases between. Germline CDR1 SGHRS, CDR2 YFSETQ. This CDR3 spans 14 amino acids. The CDR3 nucleotides read TGCGCCAGCAGCTTGGCCGGGAATAATGAAAAACTGTTTTTT. It encodes CASSLAGNNEKLFF. Complete variable domain (other parts from reference TRBV5-1 and TRBJ1-4): KAGVTQTPRYLIKTRGQQVTLSCSPISGHRSVSWYQQTPGQGLQFLFEYFSETQRNKGNFPGRFSGRQFSNSRSEMNVSTLELGDSALYLCASSLAGNNEKLFFGSGTQLSVL.

J is TRBJ1-5 and V is TRBV2; a weak D match, TRBD1 (6 bases). The CDR3 extends over 13 amino acids. Trimming stripped 8 bases from V and 1 base from J, with 9 bases between. CDR1 is SNHLY and CDR2 is FYNNEI in the germline V gene. The CDR3 is CASAQGSNQPQHF. In DNA, the CDR3 is TGTGCCAGCGCACAGGGCAGCAATCAGCCCCAGCATTTT.

This rearrangement joins TRBV18 to TRBJ1-4, with D unresolved. The CDR3 is 14 amino acids. Germline values: CDR1 KGHSH, CDR2 LQKENI. V lost 5 bases and J lost 12, with 19 bases in between. CDR3 in DNA: TGTGCCAGCTCAAGCGAGCCGATTCGGGAGGAACTGTTTTTT. Protein product: CASSSEPIREELFF.

To note about this clone: The sample has other DNA sequences that encode this CDR3 too. The V and J genes are TRBV3-1 (or the pseudogene TRBV3-2) and TRBJ2-2, with D tentatively TRBD2 (5 bases). CDR3 length equals 16 residues. Trimming removed 5 bases at V and 4 bases at J, with 17 bases between. Germline assignment: CDR1 LGHDT and CDR2 YNNKEL (reference sequence). DNA for the CDR3: TGTGCCAGCAGCGATATGGGCGGGCTCGGCACCGGGGAGCTGTTTTTT. It yields the protein CASSDMGGLGTGELFF.

The J gene is TRBJ2-2, the V gene TRBV15; D is undetermined. This CDR3 comprises 16 residues. The V end was cut by 0 bases, the J end by 5 bases, with 13 bases between. Germline V lookup: CDR1 LNHNV, CDR2 YYDKDF (reference sequence). CDR3 protein: CATSRDLWRLTGELFF. The CDR3 nucleotides read TGTGCCACCAGCAGAGATCTGTGGCGGTTAACCGGGGAGCTGTTTTTT.

The chain carries TRBV30 and TRBJ2-7; D perhaps matches TRBD1 (5 bases). Trimming took off 0 bases at V and 2 bases at J, with 14 bases between the two ends. The CDR3 contains 15 residues. The germline V gene has CDR1 GTSNPN and CDR2 SVGIG (reference sequence). The DNA of the CDR3 is TGTGCCTGGAGTGTACCCCAGGGTAGGGCCTACGAGCAGTACTTC. This translates into CAWSVPQGRAYEQYF.

The rearrangement links TRBV23-1 to TRBJ1-1; D is unclear. TRBV23-1 carries the ORF label, with uncertain function. CDR3 length: 11 residues. V was clipped by 4 bases and J by 5 bases, with 5 bases between them. The CDR3 DNA reads TGCGCCAGCAGTCGACAAACTGAAGCTTTCTTT. Protein product: CASSRQTEAFF.

V gene TRBV28 combines with J gene TRBJ1-6; D is ambiguous. This CDR3 comprises 15 residues. Germline lookup yields CDR1 MDHEN and CDR2 SYDVKM. Trimming left V 5 bases short and J 3 bases short, with 11 bases between. The CDR3 spells CASSHGVGYNSPLHF. As DNA, the CDR3 is TGTGCCAGCAGTCACGGGGTTGGCTATAATTCACCCCTCCACTTT.

This clone was counted only a few times. CDR3 loop: CASSLRSGGVPYQETQYF. The CDR3 nucleotides read TGTGCCAGCAGCTTACGTAGCGGGGGGGTCCCCTACCAAGAGACCCAGTACTTC. The V and J genes are TRBV7-9 and TRBJ2-5; 11 nucleotides agree with TRBD2. The CDR3 is made up of 18 amino acids. Trimming cost V 2 bases and J 0 bases; bases outside gene matches: 8. CDR1 SEHNR and CDR2 FQNEAQ come from the germline V gene (reference sequence).

J is TRBJ1-4 and V is TRBV12-3 or TRBV12-4; D uncertain. Trimming pared 3 bases from V and 5 bases from J, leaving 7 bases between. This CDR3 is built from 13 residues. CDR3 in amino acids: CASSFIQNEKLFF. The CDR3 DNA reads as TGTGCCAGCAGTTTCATCCAGAATGAAAAACTGTTTTTT.

The chain has TRBV19 and TRBJ1-6; 9 positions agree with TRBD1. The CDR3 extends over 16 amino acids. J lost 10 bases, V lost 5 bases, and 12 bases had no gene match. Germline loops: CDR1 LNHDA, CDR2 SQIVND (reference sequence). The CDR3 coding sequence is TGTGCCAGTAGTGTTCGACAGGGGGTCTCCAGGTCACCCCTCCACTTT. As protein: CASSVRQGVSRSPLHF. The variable domain in full, completed from reference TRBV19 and TRBJ1-6, reads DGGITQSPKYLFRKEGQNVTLSCEQNLNHDAMYWYRQDPGQGLRLIYYSQIVNDFQKGDIAEGYSVSREKKESFPLTVTSAQKNPTAFYLCASSVRQGVSRSPLHFGNGTRLTVT.

The rearrangement joins TRBV15 to TRBJ2-1; tentative D call: TRBD2 (7 bases). CDR3 length: 16 amino acids. Germline V gene sequence: CDR1 LNHNV, CDR2 YYDKDF (reference sequence). Trimming cost V 0 bases and J 2 bases, with 11 bases left between them. Written as DNA, the CDR3 is TGTGCCACCAGCAGAGATCGGGGGGCCCCCTACAATGAGCAGTTCTTC. Residues: CATSRDRGAPYNEQFF.

This chain joins TRBV2 and TRBJ1-4; 9 nucleotides line up with TRBD1. V dropped 6 bases and J dropped 5; count of bases not matched to a gene: 4. This CDR3 comprises 14 residues. Germline V gene data show CDR1 as SNHLY and CDR2 as FYNNEI. The CDR3 nucleotides read TGTGCCAGCAGATTACAGGGGGCCAATGAAAAACTGTTTTTT. It is translated as CASRLQGANEKLFF.

V and J are TRBV28 and TRBJ1-6; tentative D call: TRBD1 (5 bases). Germline V gene sequence: CDR1 MDHEN, CDR2 SYDVKM. This CDR3 spans 16 amino acids. V was pared by 5 bases and J by 13 bases, with 24 bases between. The DNA for the CDR3 is TGTGCCAGCAGTCCCCCCTATCCCCAGGGCCCTACTCCCCTCCACTTT. Encoded protein: CASSPPYPQGPTPLHF.

The chain links TRBV29-1 to TRBJ1-1, with TRBD1 as a possible D gene (5 bases). Trimming pared 4 bases from V and 2 bases from J, leaving 20 bases between. The CDR3 loop spans 16 amino acids. In germline, CDR1 is SQVTM, CDR2 ANQGSEA. The CDR3 loop reads CSVAGGWQGGNTEAFF. In DNA, the CDR3 is TGCAGCGTTGCTGGTGGATGGCAGGGCGGAAACACTGAAGCTTTCTTT.

The chain employs TRBV5-4 and TRBJ2-7; 10 bases are a match to TRBD1. Trimming took 1 base from V and 0 from J; bases not matched to a gene: 4. Germline assignment: CDR1 SGHNT and CDR2 YYREEE (reference sequence). The CDR3 length is 16 residues. The CDR3: CASSLPRTGGSYEQYF. The CDR3 nucleotides read TGTGCCAGCAGCTTGCCTCGGACAGGGGGCTCCTACGAGCAGTACTTC.

The V gene is TRBV21-1, the J gene TRBJ1-5; the listed D gene, TRBD1, was not tested against the DNA. TRBV21-1 is termed a pseudogene. The CDR3 has 15 amino acids. The CDR3 is CASNKQGLGNQPQHF. In nucleotides, the CDR3 is TGTGCCAGCAACAAACAGGGCTTGGGAAATCAGCCCCAGCATTTT.

This chain joins TRBV28 and TRBJ1-2; TRBD1 matches at 10 bases. The V gene's germline CDR1 is MDHEN and CDR2 SYDVKM. The CDR3 is 13 amino acids. Trimming removed 5 bases from V and 8 bases from J; junction bases left unmatched: 5. The CDR3 DNA follows: TGTGCCAGCAGTACGACAGGGGGCAAAGGCTACACCTTC. It is translated as CASSTTGGKGYTF.

The V call is TRBV5-4, the J call TRBJ2-3; TRBD2 aligns across 7 bases. Per the germline V gene, CDR1 is SGHNT and CDR2 is YYREEE (reference sequence). The CDR3 length is 15 residues. V gave up 1 base and J gave up 3 bases; unmatched junction bases: 5. The CDR3 nucleotides read TGTGCCAGCAGCTTGCAACGGGGAGGGACAGATACGCAGTATTTT. Its protein product is CASSLQRGGTDTQYF.

The chain links TRBV28 to TRBJ2-2, with D perhaps TRBD1 or TRBD2 (7 bases each). The CDR3 loop spans 14 amino acids. V shed 10 bases and J shed 5 bases, with 17 bases lying between them. Per the germline V gene, CDR1 is MDHEN and CDR2 is SYDVKM. The CDR3 is CATRGGGGTGELFF. CDR3 nucleotide sequence: TGTGCCACCAGGGGGGGAGGAGGGACCGGGGAGCTGTTTTTT.

This clone came up many times. The genes are TRBV2 and TRBJ1-1; no clear D gene. V was pared by 6 bases and J by 0 bases, with 8 bases between. This CDR3 contains 13 residues. Looked up from germline, CDR1 is SNHLY and CDR2 is FYNNEI. The CDR3 protein is CASREALNTEAFF. The CDR3, as DNA: TGTGCCAGCAGGGAGGCTTTGAACACTGAAGCTTTCTTT. Drawing the rest from reference TRBV2 and TRBJ1-1, the complete variable domain is EPEVTQTPSHQVTQMGQEVILRCVPISNHLYFYWYRQILGQKVEFLVSFYNNEISEKSEIFDDQFSVERPDGSNFTLKIRSTKLEDSAMYFCASREALNTEAFFGQGTRLTVV.

This clone was recorded once. The V gene is TRBV7-9, the J gene TRBJ2-7; D perhaps matches TRBD1 (5 bases). V was pared by 6 bases and J by 5 bases, with 14 bases between. The germline CDR1 and CDR2 sequences are SEHNR and FQNEAQ (reference sequence). CDR3 length equals 13 residues. The CDR3 is CASRSSTENEQYF. The CDR3 coding sequence is TGTGCCAGCAGATCGTCGACAGAAAACGAGCAGTACTTC.

This clone showed up just once. The chain links TRBV21-1 to TRBJ2-3; TRBD2, as called in the table, went unchecked against the DNA. TRBV21-1 is a listed pseudogene. There are 17 residues in the CDR3. CDR3 sequence: CASSPQGLAVSTDTQYF. The CDR3 DNA reads TGTGCCAGCAGCCCCCAGGGACTAGCAGTTAGCACAGATACGCAGTATTTT.